The next 10 T cell receptor beta chains were all read from a single sample in a study of CD8 T cells in ankylosing spondylitis. TCRdb reprocessed the 5' RACE reads with MiXCR, giving one entry per CDR3 protein. Among about 220,000 distinct CDR3 sequences listed, over 9.5% were seen once. Sample: blood, either unsorted or a sorted T cell fraction (not recorded which). Receptors were obtained from a male donor with ankylosing spondylitis or in good health (not recorded which).

This clonotype was counted ten times or more. This chain connects TRBV7-6 to TRBJ2-6; possibly TRBD2 for D (6 bases). Deletions cut 0 bases from V and 4 bases from J, with 10 bases between. Germline V gene sequence: CDR1 SGHVS, CDR2 FNYEAQ. CDR3 length equals 16 residues. For the CDR3, the DNA is TGTGCCAGCAGCTTAGCGCAGGGAGGCGGGGCCAACGTCCTGACTTTC. Its translation is CASSLAQGGGANVLTF.

This clonotype was observed many times. The rearrangement joins TRBV20-1 to TRBJ2-1, with unresolved D. From germline, CDR1 is DFQATT and CDR2 SNEGSKA (reference sequence). The CDR3 is 13 residues long. V gave up 0 bases and J gave up 6 bases, with 9 bases separating them. CDR3 loop: CSARDIDGNEQFF. The CDR3 region has the DNA TGCAGTGCTAGAGATATCGATGGCAATGAGCAGTTCTTC.

In this sample, this clonotype turned up many times. This chain joins TRBV9 and TRBJ2-3; D possibly uses TRBD1 or TRBD2 (5 bases each). CDR1 SGDLS and CDR2 YYNGEE come from the germline V gene. The CDR3 is 16 residues long. Trimming stripped 4 bases from V and 2 bases from J, with 17 bases between. The chain's CDR3 is CASSPPSRGVTDTQYF. The CDR3, as DNA: TGTGCCAGCAGCCCCCCTTCGAGGGGCGTCACAGATACGCAGTATTTT.

About this clonotype itself: This may stem from a read error, because a much larger clone lies one nucleotide away. The chain recombines TRBV6-2 or TRBV6-3 with TRBJ2-1; 9 nucleotides line up with TRBD2. The germline gives CDR1 MNHEY, CDR2 SVGEGT. This CDR3 has 18 residues. The CDR3 sequence: CASSYAGSGGSSYIEQFF. The CDR3 DNA is TGTGCCAGCAGTTACGCGGGTAGCGGGGGAAGCTCCTACATTGAGCAGTTCTTC.

The chain carries TRBV7-8 and TRBJ2-5, with D hard to call. Trimming pared 5 bases from V and 5 bases from J, leaving 6 bases between. Germline loops: CDR1 SGHVS, CDR2 FQNEAQ. This CDR3 comprises 11 residues. CDR3 amino acids: CASSKKETQYF. CDR3 nucleotide sequence: TGTGCCAGCAGCAAAAAGGAGACCCAGTACTTC.

This clonotype was picked up many times. V and J are TRBV20-1 and TRBJ1-1; tentatively, D is TRBD1 (5 bases). The germline gives CDR1 DFQATT, CDR2 SNEGSKA (reference sequence). CDR3 length equals 11 residues. V was clipped by 8 bases and J by 3 bases, with 10 bases between them. The CDR3 sequence is CSILGDTEAFF. The CDR3 DNA sequence: TGCAGTATTCTGGGGGACACTGAAGCTTTCTTT.

This clonotype has at least ten counts. The chain has TRBV7-3 and TRBJ1-6; D gene ambiguous. Trimming pared 3 bases from V and 4 bases from J, leaving 10 bases between. This CDR3 has 15 residues. Germline assignment: CDR1 SGHTA and CDR2 FQGTGA. CDR3 sequence reads: CASSFDGSYNSPLHF. The CDR3, as DNA: TGTGCCAGCAGCTTCGACGGAAGTTATAATTCACCCCTCCACTTT.

This clonotype appeared many times. The gene calls are TRBV7-2 and TRBJ2-5, with D unclear. This CDR3 contains 12 residues. Trimming left V 1 base short and J 5 bases short, with 5 bases between. Looked up from germline, CDR1 is SGHTA and CDR2 is FQGNSA. DNA of the CDR3: TGTGCCAGCAGCTTAGAATTGGAGACCCAGTACTTC. This translates into CASSLELETQYF. Variable domain in full (rest from reference TRBV7-2 and TRBJ2-5): GAGVSQSPSNKVTEKGKDVELRCDPISGHTALYWYRQSLGQGLEFLIYFQGNSAPDKSGLPSDRFSAERTGGSVSTLTIQRTQQEDSAVYLCASSLELETQYFGPGTRLLVL.

This clonotype has only a few counts. The chain has TRBV5-8 and TRBJ1-2; D may be TRBD1 (5 bases). Trimming took off 4 bases at V and 2 bases at J, with 15 bases between the two ends. The CDR3 is 15 residues long. Germline V gene lookup returns CDR1 SGHTS and CDR2 YDEGEE. The CDR3 here is CASSTGTSRNYGYTF. In DNA, the CDR3 is TGTGCCAGCAGCACAGGCACCTCCCGCAACTATGGCTACACCTTC.

A note on this clonotype: Given a much more abundant clone one base away, this may be a read error. The chain couples TRBV7-3 to TRBJ2-7; possible D gene TRBD2, 5 bases. CDR3 size: 13 residues. The germline V gene has CDR1 SGHTA and CDR2 FQGTGA. The CDR3 coding sequence is TGTACCAGCAGCCAATTGACGTCGGGGGAGCAGTACTTC. This sequence encodes CTSSQLTSGEQYF. The entire variable domain, with the rest obtained from reference TRBV7-3 and TRBJ2-7, is as follows: GAGVSQTPSNKVTEKGKYVELRCDPISGHTALYWYRQSLGQGPEFLIYFQGTGAADDSGLPNDRFFAVRPEGSVSTLKIQRTERGDSAVYLCTSSQLTSGEQYFGPGTRLTVT.